This T cell receptor (beta chain) originates from a study of T cell clonality in common variable immunodeficiency. Looked up from germline, CDR1 is SNHLY and CDR2 is FYNNEI. The CDR3 has 15 amino acids. V lost 7 bases, J lost 6 bases, and 7 bases stayed unmatched. This clone was detected ten times or more. What it binds is not known. The read is 3 residues too short to cover the CDR3 end, so that end is filled in from the germline J gene. TCRdb keeps only in-frame clones here, not all; method: immunoSEQ multiplex PCR. The sample is made up of tens of thousands of clones, none counted only once. Each donor provided roughly 4.5 to 9 ml of heparinized whole blood. Study-wide results and limits: CVID subjects had higher TCRbeta clonality than healthy controls, most marked in about a third. What drives increased CVID clonality needs T cell subpopulation sequencing. CVID subjects shared fewer TCRbeta clones than healthy controls did.

This receptor was taken from a person between 18 and 70 years old in good health. The chain combines TRBV2 with TRBJ2-2, with 11 bases that match TRBD1. The sequencing input was peripheral blood mononuclear cells. The CDR3 region is CASMLEGQGAGELFF. The DNA read from the CDR3 is TGTGCCAGCATGCTAGAGGGACAGGGGGCCGGGGAG.